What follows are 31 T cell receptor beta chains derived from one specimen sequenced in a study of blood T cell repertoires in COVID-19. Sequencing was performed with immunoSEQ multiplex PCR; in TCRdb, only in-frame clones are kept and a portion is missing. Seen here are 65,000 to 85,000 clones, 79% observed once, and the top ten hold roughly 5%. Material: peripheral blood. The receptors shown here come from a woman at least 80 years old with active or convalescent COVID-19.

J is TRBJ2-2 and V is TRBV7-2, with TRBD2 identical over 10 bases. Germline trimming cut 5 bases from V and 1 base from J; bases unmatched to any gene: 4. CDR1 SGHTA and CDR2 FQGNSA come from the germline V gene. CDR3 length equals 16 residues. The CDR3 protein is CASSHRTSGNTGELFF. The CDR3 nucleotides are TGTGCCAGCAGCCACCGGACTAGCGGGAACACCGGGGAGCTGTTTTTT.

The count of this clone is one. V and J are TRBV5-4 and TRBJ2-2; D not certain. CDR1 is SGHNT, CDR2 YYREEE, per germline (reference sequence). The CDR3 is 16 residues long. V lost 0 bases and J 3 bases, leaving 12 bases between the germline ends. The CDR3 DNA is TGTGCCAGCAGCTTGGCCCCCTCCGGTGACACCGGGGAGCTGTTTTTT. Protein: CASSLAPSGDTGELFF.

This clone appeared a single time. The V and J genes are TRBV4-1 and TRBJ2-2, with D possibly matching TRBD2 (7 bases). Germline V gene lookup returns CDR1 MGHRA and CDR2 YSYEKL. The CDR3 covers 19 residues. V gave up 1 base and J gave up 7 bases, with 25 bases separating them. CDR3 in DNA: TGCGCCAGCAGCCAAGGCCCGGCGCCGGGTAGGGGGGGTTACGGGGAGCTGTTTTTT. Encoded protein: CASSQGPAPGRGGYGELFF.

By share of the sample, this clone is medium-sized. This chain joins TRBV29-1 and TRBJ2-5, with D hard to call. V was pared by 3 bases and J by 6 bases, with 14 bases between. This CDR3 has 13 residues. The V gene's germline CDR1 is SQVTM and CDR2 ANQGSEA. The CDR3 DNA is TGCAGCGTTGATTTGCAGGTTGCGCAGACCCAGTACTTC. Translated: CSVDLQVAQTQYF. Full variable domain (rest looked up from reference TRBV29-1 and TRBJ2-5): SAVISQKPSRDICQRGTSLTIQCQVDSQVTMMFWYRQQPGQSLTLIATANQGSEATYESGFVIDKFPISRPNLTFSTLTVSNMSPEDSSIYLCSVDLQVAQTQYFGPGTRLLVL.

The CDR3 DNA reads TGTGCCAGCAGCTTAGTGCGGGGGAGCGGGGCCGTGTTCTATGAGCAGTTCTTC. Protein: CASSLVRGSGAVFYEQFF. This sequence joins TRBV7-3 and TRBJ2-1, with 7 nucleotides matching TRBD2. Germline CDR1 SGHTA, CDR2 FQGTGA. There are 18 residues in the CDR3. V lost 2 bases, J lost 8 bases, and 18 bases stayed unmatched.

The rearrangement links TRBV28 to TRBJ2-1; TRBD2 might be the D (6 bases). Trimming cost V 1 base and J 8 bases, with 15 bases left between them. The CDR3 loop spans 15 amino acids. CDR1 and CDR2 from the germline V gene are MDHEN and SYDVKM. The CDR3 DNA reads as TGTGCCAGCAGTTTATTACTAGCTGGCGGAGATGAGCAGTTCTTC. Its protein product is CASSLLLAGGDEQFF.

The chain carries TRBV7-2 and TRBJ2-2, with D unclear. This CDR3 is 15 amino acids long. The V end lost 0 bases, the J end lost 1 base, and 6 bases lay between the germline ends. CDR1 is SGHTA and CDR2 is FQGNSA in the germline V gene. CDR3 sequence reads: CASSLASGNTGELFF. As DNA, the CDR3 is TGTGCCAGCAGCTTAGCATCCGGGAACACCGGGGAGCTGTTTTTT.

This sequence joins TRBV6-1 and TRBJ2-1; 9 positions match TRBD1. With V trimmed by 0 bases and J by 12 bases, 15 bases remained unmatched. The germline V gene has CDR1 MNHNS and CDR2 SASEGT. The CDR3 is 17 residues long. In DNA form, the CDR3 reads TGTGCCAGCAGTGAAGCGCTCGGGACAGGGAGCGATGGTGGGCAGTTCTTC. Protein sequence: CASSEALGTGSDGGQFF.

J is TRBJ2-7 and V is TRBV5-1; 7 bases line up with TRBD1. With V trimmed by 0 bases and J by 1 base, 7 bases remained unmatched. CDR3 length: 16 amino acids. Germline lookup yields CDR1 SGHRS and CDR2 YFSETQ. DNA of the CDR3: TGCGCCAGCAGCTTGGCAGGGGGTGTTCGATCCTACGAGCAGTACTTC. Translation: CASSLAGGVRSYEQYF.

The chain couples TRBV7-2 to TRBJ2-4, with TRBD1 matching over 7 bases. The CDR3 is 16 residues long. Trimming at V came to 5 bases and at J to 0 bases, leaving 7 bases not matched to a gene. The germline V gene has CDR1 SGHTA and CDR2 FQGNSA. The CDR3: CASSQQGVLAKNIQYF. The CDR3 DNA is TGTGCCAGCAGCCAGCAGGGGGTCTTAGCCAAAAACATTCAGTACTTC.

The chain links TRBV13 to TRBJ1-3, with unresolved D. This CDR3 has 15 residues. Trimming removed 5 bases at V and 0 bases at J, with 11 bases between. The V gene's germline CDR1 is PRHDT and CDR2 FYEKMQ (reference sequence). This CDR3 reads CASSQSGNSGNTIYF. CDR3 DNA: TGTGCCAGCAGCCAATCGGGTAACTCTGGAAACACCATATATTTT.

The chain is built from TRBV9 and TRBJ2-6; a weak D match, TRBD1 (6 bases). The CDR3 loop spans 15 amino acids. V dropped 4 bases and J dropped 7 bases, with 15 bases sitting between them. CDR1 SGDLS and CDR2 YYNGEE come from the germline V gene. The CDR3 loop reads CASSSGDFGANVLTF. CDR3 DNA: TGTGCCAGCAGCTCAGGGGATTTTGGAGCCAACGTCCTGACTTTC.

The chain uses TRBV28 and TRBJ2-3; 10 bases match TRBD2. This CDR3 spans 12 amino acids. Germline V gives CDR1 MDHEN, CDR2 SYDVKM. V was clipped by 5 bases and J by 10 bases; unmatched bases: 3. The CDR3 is CASSIAGGPQYF. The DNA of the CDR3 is TGTGCCAGCAGTATAGCGGGGGGACCGCAGTATTTT.

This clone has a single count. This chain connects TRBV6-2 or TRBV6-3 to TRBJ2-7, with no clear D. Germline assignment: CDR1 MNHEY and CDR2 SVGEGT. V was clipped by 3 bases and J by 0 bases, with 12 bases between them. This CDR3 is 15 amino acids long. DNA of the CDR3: TGTGCCAGCAGTTATATCAGGCTTCGCTCCTACGAGCAGTACTTC. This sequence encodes CASSYIRLRSYEQYF.

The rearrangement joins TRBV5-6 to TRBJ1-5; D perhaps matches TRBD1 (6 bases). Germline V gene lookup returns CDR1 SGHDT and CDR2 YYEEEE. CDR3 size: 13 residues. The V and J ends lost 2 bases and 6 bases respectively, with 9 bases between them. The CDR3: CASSLTGLQPQHF. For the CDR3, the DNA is TGTGCCAGCAGCTTAACAGGGCTTCAGCCCCAGCATTTT.

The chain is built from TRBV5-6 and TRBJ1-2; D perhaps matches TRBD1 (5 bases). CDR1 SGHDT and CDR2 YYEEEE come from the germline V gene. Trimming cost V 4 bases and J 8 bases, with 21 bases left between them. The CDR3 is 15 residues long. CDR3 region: CASSAAGGGIGGYTF. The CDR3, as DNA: TGTGCCAGCAGCGCGGCCGGGGGAGGGATTGGCGGCTACACCTTC.

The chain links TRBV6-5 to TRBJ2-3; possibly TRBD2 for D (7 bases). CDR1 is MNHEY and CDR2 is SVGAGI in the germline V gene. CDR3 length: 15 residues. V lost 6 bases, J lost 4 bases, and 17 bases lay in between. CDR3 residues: CASRDGGGRADTQYF. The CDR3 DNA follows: TGTGCCAGCAGGGATGGGGGGGGCCGCGCAGATACGCAGTATTTT.

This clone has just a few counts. The CDR3 DNA reads TGTGCCAGCAGCGGCAACCGGGTCGAGCAGTTCTTC. It yields the protein CASSGNRVEQFF. This sequence joins TRBV11-2 and TRBJ2-1; D is uncertain. Germline CDR1 SGHAT, CDR2 FQNNGV. Trimming left V 5 bases short and J 10 bases short, with 12 bases between. This CDR3 is built from 12 residues.

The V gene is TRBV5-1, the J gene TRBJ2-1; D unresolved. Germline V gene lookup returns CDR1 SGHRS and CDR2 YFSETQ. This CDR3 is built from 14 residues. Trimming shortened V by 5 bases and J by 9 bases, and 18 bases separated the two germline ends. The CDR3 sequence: CASRQVRSYGEQFF. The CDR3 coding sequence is TGCGCCAGCAGGCAGGTTAGATCCTATGGTGAGCAGTTCTTC. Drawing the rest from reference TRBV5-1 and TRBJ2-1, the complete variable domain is KAGVTQTPRYLIKTRGQQVTLSCSPISGHRSVSWYQQTPGQGLQFLFEYFSETQRNKGNFPGRFSGRQFSNSRSEMNVSTLELGDSALYLCASRQVRSYGEQFFGPGTRLTVL.

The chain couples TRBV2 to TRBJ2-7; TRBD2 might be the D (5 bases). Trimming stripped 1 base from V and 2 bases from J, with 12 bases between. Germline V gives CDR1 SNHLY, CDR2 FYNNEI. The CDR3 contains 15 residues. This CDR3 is CASSEVVGRAYEQYF. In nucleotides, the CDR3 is TGTGCCAGCAGTGAAGTCGTGGGGAGAGCCTACGAGCAGTACTTC.

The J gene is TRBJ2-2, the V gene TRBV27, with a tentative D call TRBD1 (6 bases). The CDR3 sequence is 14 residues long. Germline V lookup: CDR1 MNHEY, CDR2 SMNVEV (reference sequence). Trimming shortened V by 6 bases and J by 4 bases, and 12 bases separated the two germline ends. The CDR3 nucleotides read TGTGCCAGCAGCCGTCAGGGGAGCACCGGGGAGCTGTTTTTT. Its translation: CASSRQGSTGELFF.

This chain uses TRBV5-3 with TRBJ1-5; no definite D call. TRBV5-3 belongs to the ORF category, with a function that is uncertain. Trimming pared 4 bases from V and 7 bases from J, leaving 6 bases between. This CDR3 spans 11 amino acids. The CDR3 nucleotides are TGTGCCAGAAGCAAAAGCCAGCCCCAGCATTTT. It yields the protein CARSKSQPQHF.

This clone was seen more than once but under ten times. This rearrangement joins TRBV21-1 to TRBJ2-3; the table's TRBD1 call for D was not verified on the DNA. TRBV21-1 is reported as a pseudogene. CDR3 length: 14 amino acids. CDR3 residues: CASSTRGWADTQYF. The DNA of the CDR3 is TGTGCCAGCAGCACCAGGGGCTGGGCAGATACGCAGTATTTT.

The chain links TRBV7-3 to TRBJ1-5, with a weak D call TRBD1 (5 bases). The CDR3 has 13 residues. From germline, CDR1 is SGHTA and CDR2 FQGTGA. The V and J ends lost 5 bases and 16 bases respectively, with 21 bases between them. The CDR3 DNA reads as TGTGCCAGCAGCCCCAAGGGTATGGGGGGATCCCATTTT. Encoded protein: CASSPKGMGGSHF.

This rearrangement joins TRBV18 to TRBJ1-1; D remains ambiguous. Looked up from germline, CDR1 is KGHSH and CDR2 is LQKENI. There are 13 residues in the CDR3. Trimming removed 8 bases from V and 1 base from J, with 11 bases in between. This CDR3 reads CASAYLRNTEAFF. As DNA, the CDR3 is TGTGCCAGCGCGTACCTTAGGAACACTGAAGCTTTCTTT.

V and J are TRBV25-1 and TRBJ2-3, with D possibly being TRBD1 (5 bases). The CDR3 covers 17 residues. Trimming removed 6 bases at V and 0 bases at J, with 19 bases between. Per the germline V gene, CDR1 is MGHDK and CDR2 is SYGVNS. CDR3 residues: CASSRTRPGASTDTQYF. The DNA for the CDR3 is TGTGCCAGCAGCCGGACGCGGCCTGGGGCTAGCACAGATACGCAGTATTTT.

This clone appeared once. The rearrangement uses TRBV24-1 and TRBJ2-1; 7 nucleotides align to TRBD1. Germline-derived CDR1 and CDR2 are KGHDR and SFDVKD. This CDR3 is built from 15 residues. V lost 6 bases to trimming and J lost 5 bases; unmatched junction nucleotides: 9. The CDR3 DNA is TGTGCCACCAGTAGAGGGGGCCTTCTAGACAATGAGCAGTTCTTC. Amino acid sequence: CATSRGGLLDNEQFF.

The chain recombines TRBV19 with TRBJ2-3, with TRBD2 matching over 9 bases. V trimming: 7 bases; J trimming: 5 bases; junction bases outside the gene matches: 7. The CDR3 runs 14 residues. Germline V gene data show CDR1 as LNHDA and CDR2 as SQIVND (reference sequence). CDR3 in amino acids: CASTQRGAIDTQYF. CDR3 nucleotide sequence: TGTGCCAGTACCCAGCGGGGGGCAATAGATACGCAGTATTTT.

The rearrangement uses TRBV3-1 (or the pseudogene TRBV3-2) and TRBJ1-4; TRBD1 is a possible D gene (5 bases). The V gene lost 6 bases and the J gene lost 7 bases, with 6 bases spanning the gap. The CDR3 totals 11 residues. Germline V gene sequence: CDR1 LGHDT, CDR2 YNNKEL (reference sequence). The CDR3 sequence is CASRRGEKLFF. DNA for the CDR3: TGTGCCAGCAGAAGGGGTGAAAAACTGTTTTTT.

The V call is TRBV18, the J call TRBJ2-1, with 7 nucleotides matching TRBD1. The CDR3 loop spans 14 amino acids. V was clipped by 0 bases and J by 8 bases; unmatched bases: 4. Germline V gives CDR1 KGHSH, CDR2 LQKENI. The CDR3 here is CASSPPPTGDEQFF. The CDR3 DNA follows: TGTGCCAGCTCACCACCCCCCACAGGGGATGAGCAGTTCTTC.

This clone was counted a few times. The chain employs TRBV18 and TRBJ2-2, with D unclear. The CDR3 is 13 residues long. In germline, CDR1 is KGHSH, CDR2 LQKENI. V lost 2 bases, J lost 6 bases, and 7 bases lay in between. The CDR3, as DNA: TGTGCCAGCTCACCATCCACGGCCGGGGAGCTGTTTTTT. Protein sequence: CASSPSTAGELFF.